In its sample, the clone carrying this T cell receptor beta chain was seen once. This sample is drawn from a study of blood T cell repertoires in COVID-19. As originally analysed: Researchers report that nucleated cell counts were estimated from reference gene primer amplification. Profiling relied on immunoSEQ multiplex PCR, and the TCRdb table lists in-frame clones only, not all of them. The DNA was the basis for D and trimming; V, J and clone size are from that table. The sample lists over 300,000 clones; roughly 85% were seen once. The CDR3 spans 16 residues. The germline V gene has CDR1 LGHNA and CDR2 YNFKEQ. V gave up 0 bases and J gave up 2 bases, with 14 bases separating them.

The sequenced sample consisted of peripheral blood. The source of this sequence is a human donor in a cohort sampled during active COVID-19. The chain employs TRBV4-2 and TRBJ2-7, with a weak D call TRBD1 (6 bases). CDR3 residues: CASSQEGTGYPYEQYF. The CDR3, as DNA: TGTGCCAGCAGCCAAGAAGGCACAGGGTATCCCTACGAGCAGTACTTC.